This T cell receptor beta chain was profiled in a study of blood T cell repertoires in COVID-19. Study-wide background: The United States, Italy and Spain were the sources of the acute and convalescent COVID-19 samples. The analysed material was cDNA or gDNA that came from T cells, B-cell-depleted T cells, or PBMCs.

Authors' analysis steps: Reference gene primer amplification gave estimated nucleated cell counts. Sequencing was performed with immunoSEQ multiplex PCR; in TCRdb, only in-frame clones are kept and a portion is missing. From that table come the V and J calls and clone size; the DNA was used to work out D and trimming. The sample carries some 180,000 clones, roughly 85% recorded once. This CDR3 region has 13 residues. Germline CDR1 is SGHTA and CDR2 is FQGNSA. V gave up 5 bases and J gave up 3 bases, with 10 bases separating them. This TCR derives from a woman aged 80 or over with acute or convalescent COVID-19. V gene TRBV7-2 combines with J gene TRBJ1-1; D call uncertain. Material: peripheral blood. CDR3 DNA: TGTGCCAGCAGCCGGAGAACGGACACTGAAGCTTTCTTT. Protein sequence: CASSRRTDTEAFF.